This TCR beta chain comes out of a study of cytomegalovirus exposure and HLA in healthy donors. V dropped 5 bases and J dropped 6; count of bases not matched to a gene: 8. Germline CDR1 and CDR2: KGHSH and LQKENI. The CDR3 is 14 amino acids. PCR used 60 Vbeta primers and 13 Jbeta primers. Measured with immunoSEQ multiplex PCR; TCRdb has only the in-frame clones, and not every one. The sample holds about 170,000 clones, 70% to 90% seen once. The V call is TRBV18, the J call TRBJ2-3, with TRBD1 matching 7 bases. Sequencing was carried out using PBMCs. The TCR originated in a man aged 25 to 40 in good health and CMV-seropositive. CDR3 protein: CASSKQGSFDTQYF. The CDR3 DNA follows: TGTGCCAGCTCAAAACAGGGGTCTTTCGATACGCAGTATTTT.